The source of this TCR beta chain is a study of neurological immune-mediated disorders (dated by TCRdb to the late 2010s). A note on the overall study: Using UMI-based sequencing, the study compared peripheral blood TCR-beta repertoires from patients with HTLV-I-associated myelopathy (HAM/TSP), patients with multiple sclerosis, and healthy controls. Longitudinal samples, technical triplicates and paired sorted CD4+ and CD8+ T-cell subsets, alongside PBMC samples, were included among the approximately 110 TCR-beta libraries. Longitudinal HAM/TSP and healthy donors were sampled at 3 time-points each (roughly 3-45 month intervals). The cohort comprised 68 subjects: roughly 15 HAM/TSP patients, some 34 multiple sclerosis patients and about 20 healthy controls.

Per the germline V gene, SGHDN is the CDR1 and FVKESK is the CDR2. The CDR3 covers 12 residues, taking in both the cysteine and the phenylalanine. The kept DNA is CDR3 alone, 36 bases in frame from the first base. V sheds 4 bases and J sheds 5 bases, leaving 9 bases between their ends. The table lists this clonotype with a few counts. Its cognate antigen has yet to be identified. No base-level quality is on record; no much larger clone is a single base apart. The full study reports these points: Across subjects, expanded clones never shared an identical CDR3 amino acid sequence, which suggests that the TCR-beta repertoires in every group were private. TCR clonal expansion was greatest in HAM/TSP patients and smallest in MS patients, who ranked below even healthy controls.

cDNA synthesis used template-switch 5'RACE with a primer carrying a 10-nucleotide random unique molecular identifier tagging each TCR transcript. Every sequencing run yielded over 170 million TCR-beta sequences covering 15-18 subjects. The RNeasy kit was used for extraction of total RNA. The KAPA Real-time Library Amplification kit was used to amplify TCR-beta VDJ regions with primers targeting the TCR constant region and the 5'RACE anchor. A first PCR added sample indexes and Illumina adaptors, and a second PCR then raised library yield. The roughly 650 bp TCR product was size-selected on a 2% E-gel SizeSelection system after Ampure bead purification. Library quality was checked on a Bioanalyzer, concentration was measured with Qubit, and libraries were quantified with the Kapa Library Quantification kit before pooling. An Illumina HiSeq 2500 sequenced the libraries paired-end 2 x 150 bp. To increase sequence diversity, about 24-32% phiX was spiked into each library pool. As for the authors' bioinformatics: The UMI-based MiGEC pipeline processed quality-filtered reads and removed over 85% of raw TCR sequences during error correction. VDJ genes were aligned to IMGT germline references, and each clonotype was defined by a unique CDR3 amino acid sequence together with V-J genes. Clonal expansion, Shannon diversity and CDR3 relatedness were evaluated with VDJtools (CalcPairwiseDistances, ClusterSamples), while phylogenetic trees were built in CLCbio workbench. A clone was classed as expanded if it had 8 or more unique UMIs, a cutoff based on coefficient-of-variation modelling across technical triplicates. TCRdb's own reprocessing of the public reads used fastp at Q25 and MiXCR and kept productive beta chains. All rows with the same CDR3 protein become a single entry with the most common DNA and genes. What appears here as the V and J calls and clone size reflects TCRdb's work, not the paper's. Recorded for this sample are 71,000 or so distinct CDR3 sequences; roughly an eighth of them occurred a single time. Of the sample, around 4.6% falls within the top ten clones.

The time point label, as the study defines it: longitudinal time-point 1 (baseline). For unsorted PBMC libraries, 2 million PBMCs were used after storage in RNAlater at -80 degrees C until RNA extraction. Peripheral blood underwent Ficoll-Hypaque density gradient centrifugation to isolate PBMCs, which were then cryopreserved in liquid nitrogen. The receptor was isolated from a female donor with HTLV-1-associated myelopathy (HAM/TSP). What was sequenced was PBMCs. This chain is built from TRBV14 and TRBJ2-7, with the D segment identity uncertain. The CDR3 region reads CASSPTNHEQYF. The nucleotide sequence is given as TGTGCCAGCAGCCCTACGAACCACGAGCAGTACTTC.